The clone carrying this T cell receptor beta chain was detected a few times. The antigen is unknown. The source of the sample is a study of cytomegalovirus exposure and HLA in healthy donors. Overall study results and limits: Accurate HLA-A and HLA-B prediction from TCR beta sequences was reported for most subjects. The study put 160 or so TCR beta chains on its list as cytomegalovirus-associated. In a later analysis, compared with equally common non-associated chains, HLA-associated beta chains were more expanded.

CDR1 is KGHSH, CDR2 LQKENI, per germline. V was cut by 5 bases and J by 2 bases, with 10 bases left in between. This CDR3 is 13 amino acids long. Primers included in the PCR were 60 Vbeta and 13 Jbeta primers. The assay was immunoSEQ multiplex PCR, and TCRdb's table has in-frame clones only and misses some. The sample has around 97,000 clones, 73% seen once. The receptor comes from a man aged 35 to 55 in good health and CMV-seronegative. The sample comprised PBMCs. This chain links TRBV18 with TRBJ2-7, with D perhaps TRBD1 (6 bases). This CDR3 reads CASSKGETYEQYF. The CDR3 DNA reads TGTGCCAGCTCAAAGGGGGAGACCTACGAGCAGTACTTC.